Described below is a single TCR beta chain sequence and its context. Relative to the germline gene, one junction end is altered; a read error may explain this. The CDR3 is 15 amino acids. CDR1 and CDR2 from the germline V gene are SGHTA and FQGTGA. One entry per CDR3 protein results from TCRdb running MiXCR on the PCR reads. The table shows about 10,000 distinct CDR3 sequences, with under 35% occurring only once. These data are taken from a study of immune characterization of retroperitoneal liposarcoma. The sample was tumor tissue. The rearrangement links TRBV7-3 to TRBJ2-3; 7 bases are a match to TRBD1. The origin of this receptor is a male donor with retroperitoneal liposarcoma. CDR3 coding DNA: TGTGCCAGCAGCATATACCGGGACAGATCAGATACGCTGTATTTT. It is translated as CASSIYRDRSDTLYF.